The rows below give T cell receptor beta chains drawn from one sample of a study of PD-L1 blockade in urothelial cancer. TCRdb's table, derived via immunoSEQ multiplex PCR, lists solely in-frame clones and lacks some. Among around 66,000 clones listed, roughly 86% were seen once. The sequences come from PBMCs, collected around atezolizumab (anti-PD-L1) treatment. The source is a man in his 60s with urothelial cancer. CDR3s include the opening cysteine and the closing phenylalanine or tryptophan. Fields, in order: D gene, V gene, J gene, CDR3 protein, CDR3 DNA. D genes are given only for firm matches.

>.|TRBV15|TRBJ2-1
CATSRDLASNEQFF
TGTGCCACCAGCAGAGATCTAGCTAGCAATGAGCAGTTCTTC
>TRBD2|TRBV11-3|TRBJ2-5
CASSLRIGGAQETQYF
TGTGCCAGCAGTCTACGTATCGGGGGGGCCCAAGAGACCCAGTACTTC
>TRBD1|TRBV28|TRBJ1-1
CASSQNRGGDTEAFF
TGTGCCAGCAGCCAGAACAGGGGGGGGGACACTGAAGCTTTCTTT
>.|TRBV5-5|TRBJ2-5
CASSPDSLSRETQYF
TGTGCCAGCAGCCCCGACAGCCTATCCCGAGAGACCCAGTACTTC
>TRBD1|TRBV10-1|TRBJ2-1
CASSPGTGFVSYNEQFF
TGCGCCAGCAGCCCCGGGACAGGCTTTGTTTCATACAATGAGCAGTTCTTC
>.|TRBV7-2|TRBJ1-1
CASSLAAGLGTEAFF
TGTGCCAGCAGCTTAGCGGCCGGGTTGGGCACTGAAGCTTTCTTT
>TRBD1|TRBV30|TRBJ2-7
CAWSRTGGSYEQYF
TGTGCCTGGAGTCGTACAGGGGGTTCCTACGAGCAGTACTTC
>.|TRBV19|TRBJ1-3
CASSFSGTRSSGNTIYF
TGTGCCAGTAGTTTTTCCGGGACACGGTCCTCTGGAAACACCATATATTTT
>TRBD1|TRBV4-1|TRBJ1-1
CASSRQGSNTEAFF
TGCGCCAGCAGCCGACAGGGATCGAACACTGAAGCTTTCTTT
>.|TRBV6-7|TRBJ1-2
CASTPPGGYTF
TGTGCCAGCACCCCCCCCGGTGGCTACACCTTC
>TRBD1|TRBV7-6|TRBJ1-6
CASSVDRGRNSPLHF
TGTGCCAGCAGCGTGGACAGGGGACGGAATTCACCCCTCCACTTT
>TRBD2|TRBV28|TRBJ2-1
CASSLIREGPDRQFF
TGTGCCAGCAGTTTGATACGGGAGGGTCCTGATCGGCAGTTCTTC
>TRBD2|TRBV7-2|TRBJ2-2
CASSSTRTSGSVTGELFF
TGTGCCAGCAGCTCGACCAGGACTAGCGGGAGTGTAACCGGGGAGCTGTTTTTT
>.|TRBV9|TRBJ2-1
CASSVGGGSYNEQFF
TGTGCCAGCAGCGTGGGGGGAGGCTCCTACAATGAGCAGTTCTTC
>.|TRBV20-1|TRBJ2-1
CSARIVNEQFF
TGCAGTGCGAGAATAGTGAATGAGCAGTTCTTC
>.|TRBV27|TRBJ2-6
CASSHSTGYGANVLTF
TGTGCCAGCAGTCATTCGACAGGTTACGGGGCCAACGTCCTGACTTTC
>TRBD2|TRBV28|TRBJ2-3
CASSLMGGVTDTQYF
TGTGCCAGCAGTCTAATGGGAGGGGTCACAGATACGCAGTATTTT